These T cell receptor beta chains were read from a single sample in a study of cytomegalovirus exposure and HLA in healthy donors. Using immunoSEQ multiplex PCR, the repertoire was profiled, and TCRdb retains in-frame clones only, with some absent. This sample's table reports tens of thousands of clones. Sample: PBMCs. The receptors were sampled from a woman aged 55 to 70 in good health and CMV-seronegative. Each CDR3 is given with its conserved first and last residue. A D gene is named only where the DNA matches it firmly.

V	D	J	CDR3	DNA
TRBV10-1	NA	TRBJ2-5	CASSREGLAQYF	TGCGCCAGCAGCAGGGAAGGTCTGGCCCAGTACTTC
TRBV7-2	NA	TRBJ2-3	CASSFSGPGWGTDTQYF	TGTGCCAGCAGCTTCAGTGGTCCGGGGTGGGGCACAGATACGCAGTATTTT
TRBV7-2	NA	TRBJ1-2	CASSFSDSAYGYTF	TGTGCCAGCAGCTTTTCGGACAGCGCCTATGGCTACACCTTC
TRBV5-1	NA	TRBJ1-2	CASSLGTASYGYTF	TGCGCCAGCAGCTTGGGGACAGCTTCCTATGGCTACACCTTC
TRBV5-1	TRBD1	TRBJ1-2	CASSILQGNHGYTF	TGCGCCAGCAGCATTCTACAGGGGAACCATGGCTACACCTTC
TRBV19	NA	TRBJ1-5	CASTSETENQPQHF	TGTGCCAGTACCTCGGAGACAGAAAATCAGCCCCAGCATTTT
TRBV19	NA	TRBJ2-4	CASSTLAVLDIQYF	TGTGCCAGTAGCACTCTCGCGGTCCTGGACATTCAGTACTTC
TRBV23-1	NA	TRBJ1-2	CASSQYSPNLKSNYGYTF	TGCGCCAGCAGTCAATATTCCCCCAACCTAAAATCTAACTATGGCTACACCTTC
TRBV4-2	NA	TRBJ2-7	CASSQTVSAAYEQYF	TGTGCCAGTAGTCAGACGGTTAGCGCAGCCTACGAGCAGTACTTC
TRBV30	TRBD2	TRBJ2-7	CAWCKPRDYQPYEQYF	TGTGCCTGGTGTAAACCCCGGGACTATCAACCCTACGAGCAGTACTTC
TRBV4-2	NA	TRBJ2-3	CASSQSGSRDGTDTQYF	TGTGCCAGCAGCCAATCCGGGTCGCGGGATGGCACAGATACGCAGTATTTT
TRBV28	NA	TRBJ2-3	CASSLVSSGTDTQYF	TGTGCCAGCAGTTTAGTTAGTTCCGGCACAGATACGCAGTATTTT
TRBV4-1	NA	TRBJ1-1	CASSQAPVMNTEAFF	TGCGCCAGCAGCCAAGCCCCAGTAATGAACACTGAAGCTTTCTTT
TRBV5-4	TRBD1	TRBJ1-6	CASSFLDRDNSPLHF	TGTGCCAGCAGCTTCCTGGACAGGGATAATTCACCCCTCCACTTT
TRBV11-2	NA	TRBJ2-7	CASSLDLGRYSYEQYF	TGTGCCAGCAGCTTAGATCTGGGCAGGTACTCCTACGAGCAGTACTTC
TRBV6-1	TRBD1	TRBJ1-4	CASSEGTGTEKLFF	TGTGCCAGCAGTGAAGGGACAGGGACAGAAAAACTGTTTTTT
TRBV19	NA	TRBJ1-3	CASNPTILGTTIYF	TGTGCCAGTAACCCGACAATCCTCGGAACCACCATATATTTT
TRBV29-1	NA	TRBJ2-7	CSAADSLIRSSYEQYF	TGCAGCGCTGCGGACTCGCTCATCCGTAGCTCCTACGAGCAGTACTTC
TRBV7-2	TRBD1	TRBJ1-6	CASSSTTGVGSPLHF	TGTGCCAGCAGCTCAACGACAGGGGTCGGATCACCCCTCCACTTT
TRBV18	NA	TRBJ1-2	CASSPASNYRADYGYTF	TGTGCCAGCTCACCGGCATCTAATTACAGGGCGGACTATGGCTACACCTTC
TRBV9	TRBD2	TRBJ2-3	CASSATSGIGTDTQYF	TGTGCCAGCAGCGCGACTAGCGGGATTGGCACAGATACGCAGTATTTT
TRBV28	NA	TRBJ1-3	CASSSINFSGNTIYF	TGTGCCAGCAGTTCCATTAACTTCTCTGGAAACACCATATATTTT
TRBV7-9	NA	TRBJ1-2	CASSLQQESYTF	TGTGCCAGCAGCCTCCAACAGGAATCCTACACCTTC
TRBV6-1	NA	TRBJ2-5	CASSERGPGKETQYF	TGTGCCAGCAGTGAGAGAGGTCCAGGGAAAGAGACCCAGTACTTC
TRBV5-1	NA	TRBJ1-3	CASSLLSSSGNTIYF	TGCGCCAGCAGCTTGTTGTCCAGCTCTGGAAACACCATATATTTT
TRBV13	NA	TRBJ1-1	CASSYRGVVNTEAFF	TGTGCCAGCAGCTATAGGGGCGTTGTGAACACTGAAGCTTTCTTT
TRBV6-1	NA	TRBJ1-5	CASSGPGVENQPQHF	TGTGCCAGCAGTGGACCAGGGGTAGAAAATCAGCCCCAGCATTTT
TRBV9	TRBD1	TRBJ2-6	CASSERTGGAPGANVLTF	TGTGCCAGCAGCGAGCGGACAGGGGGCGCCCCTGGGGCCAACGTCCTGACTTTC
TRBV27	NA	TRBJ1-5	CASSFRQKDSNQPQHF	TGTGCCAGCAGTTTCAGACAGAAAGATAGCAATCAGCCCCAGCATTTT
TRBV2	TRBD1	TRBJ1-3	CASSRGWGTENTIYF	TGTGCCAGCAGCCGAGGTTGGGGGACAGAAAACACCATATATTTT
TRBV28	NA	TRBJ1-2	CASSGTRGGYTF	TGTGCCAGCAGCGGGACAAGAGGTGGCTACACCTTC
TRBV7-9	TRBD2	TRBJ2-1	CASSLAASGSLNEQFF	TGTGCCAGCAGCTTAGCGGCTAGCGGGAGCTTGAATGAGCAGTTCTTC
TRBV4-1	NA	TRBJ2-7	CASSQVQGRNLYEQYF	TGCGCCAGCAGCCAAGTCCAGGGCAGAAACCTTTACGAGCAGTACTTC
TRBV28	TRBD1	TRBJ2-6	CASTRGSLSGANVLTF	TGTGCCAGCACCAGGGGGAGCCTCTCTGGGGCCAACGTCCTGACTTTC
TRBV5-4	NA	TRBJ1-1	CASRDQNTEAFF	TGTGCCAGCCGGGATCAGAACACTGAAGCTTTCTTT
TRBV7-9	TRBD1	TRBJ1-2	CASSHGTEANYGYTF	TGTGCCAGCAGTCACGGGACAGAAGCTAACTATGGCTACACCTTC
TRBV7-9	NA	TRBJ2-1	CASTKNLPLATFNEQFF	TGTGCCAGCACCAAAAACCTCCCCCTAGCGACCTTCAATGAGCAGTTCTTC
TRBV15	TRBD1	TRBJ2-5	CATSTTGGIETQYF	TGTGCCACCAGCACGACAGGGGGGATAGAGACCCAGTACTTC
TRBV18	NA	TRBJ2-1	CASSPDSSYNEQFF	TGTGCCAGCTCACCGGACAGTTCCTACAATGAGCAGTTCTTC
TRBV7-2	TRBD2	TRBJ2-7	CASSRAGGPYEQYF	TGTGCCAGCAGCCGAGCGGGAGGTCCCTACGAGCAGTACTTC
TRBV2	NA	TRBJ1-6	CAVGQNDISSYNSPLHF	TGTGCCGTTGGACAGAATGATATCAGCTCCTATAATTCACCCCTCCACTTT
TRBV6-6	TRBD2	TRBJ2-2	CASRKTSGDTGELFF	TGTGCCAGCAGAAAGACTAGCGGCGACACCGGGGAGCTGTTTTTT
TRBV15	TRBD2	TRBJ2-7	CATSREGLAPSYEQYF	TGTGCCACCAGCAGAGAGGGACTAGCACCTTCCTACGAGCAGTACTTC
TRBV7-2	NA	TRBJ1-6	CASSLERGGNSPLHF	TGTGCCAGCAGCTTAGAGCGGGGGGGTAATTCACCCCTCCACTTT
TRBV4-1	TRBD2	TRBJ2-3	CASSVRQKTSGHTDTQYF	TGCGCCAGCAGCGTACGCCAAAAGACTAGCGGGCACACAGATACGCAGTATTTT